This TCR beta chain was retrieved from a study of blood T cell repertoires in COVID-19. The CDR3 has 16 amino acids. Per germline, CDR1 SGHRS and CDR2 YFSETQ. With 4 bases clipped from V and 7 bases from J, the junction kept 11 bases outside the gene matches. TCRdb's copy holds only in-frame clones and misses some; the assay was immunoSEQ multiplex PCR. This table holds about 56,000 clones, roughly 84% found once. Input material: peripheral blood. The receptor was isolated from a man between 60 and 75 years old with COVID-19, enrolled during active disease. The rearrangement joins TRBV5-1 to TRBJ2-7; 13 bases fit TRBD2. CDR3 nucleotides: TGCGCCAGCAGCCCGGACGGACTAGCGGGAGTGGTAGAGCAGTACTTC. Translating it yields CASSPDGLAGVVEQYF.